A single sample gave rise to the 30 T cell receptor beta chains below, sequenced in a study of cytomegalovirus exposure and HLA in healthy donors. The method was immunoSEQ multiplex PCR; TCRdb's version includes in-frame clones alone and lacks a portion of them. The sample lists under 400,000 clones, 80% to 90% seen once, with approximately 0.86% in the top ten. Sequencing used PBMCs. These receptors were collected from a woman between 18 and 29 years old in good health and CMV-seronegative.

The genes are TRBV5-8 and TRBJ1-1; tentatively, D is TRBD1 (5 bases). Germline V lookup: CDR1 SGHTS, CDR2 YDEGEE. V was clipped by 1 base and J by 1 base, with 17 bases between them. CDR3 length: 17 amino acids. The CDR3 DNA sequence: TGTGCCAGCAGCTTGTGGAATGGGGCCGGGGGGAACACTGAAGCTTTCTTT. It is translated as CASSLWNGAGGNTEAFF.

This clone was seen a few times. The chain recombines TRBV5-1 with TRBJ2-7, with a tentative D call TRBD1 (5 bases). The length of the CDR3 is 13 residues. V dropped 2 bases and J dropped 5 bases, with 11 bases sitting between them. Germline-derived CDR1 and CDR2 are SGHRS and YFSETQ. The chain's CDR3 is CASSFRSGNEQYF. CDR3 DNA sequence: TGCGCCAGCAGCTTTCGGTCAGGGAACGAGCAGTACTTC. Together with reference TRBV5-1 and TRBJ2-7, the CDR3 gives the full variable domain: KAGVTQTPRYLIKTRGQQVTLSCSPISGHRSVSWYQQTPGQGLQFLFEYFSETQRNKGNFPGRFSGRQFSNSRSEMNVSTLELGDSALYLCASSFRSGNEQYFGPGTRLTVT.

CDR3 in DNA: TGTGCCAGCAGTTCCAGGGGGCCTCAGCCCCAGCATTTT. Translation gives CASSSRGPQPQHF. V usage is TRBV6-6 and J usage is TRBJ1-5; TRBD1 matches 8 bases. CDR3 length equals 13 residues. Unmatched junction bases numbered 2, after V lost 4 bases and J lost 6 bases. In germline, CDR1 is MNHNY, CDR2 SVGAGI (reference sequence).

The rearrangement joins TRBV5-4 to TRBJ1-1, with D perhaps TRBD1 (5 bases). This CDR3 is 11 amino acids long. Trimming took off 7 bases at V and 7 bases at J, with 11 bases between the two ends. Germline V lookup: CDR1 SGHNT, CDR2 YYREEE (reference sequence). In DNA form, the CDR3 reads TGTGCCAGCCAGGTGGGGCGTGAAGCTTTCTTT. It translates to CASQVGREAFF.

The chain combines TRBV30 with TRBJ2-1; D ambiguous. V lost 0 bases, J lost 2 bases, and 8 bases lay in between. CDR1 is GTSNPN and CDR2 is SVGIG in the germline V gene (reference sequence). The CDR3 covers 14 residues. The CDR3 sequence: CAWSVSETYNEQFF. DNA of the CDR3: TGTGCCTGGAGTGTAAGTGAGACCTACAATGAGCAGTTCTTC.

This chain links TRBV4-1 with TRBJ2-1; 7 positions match TRBD2. The CDR3 is 14 residues long. J gave up 8 bases and V 1 base, and 5 bases lay outside the gene matches. Germline assignment: CDR1 MGHRA and CDR2 YSYEKL. CDR3 in DNA: TGCGCCAGCAGCCAAGTGGCGGGAGTCGATGAGCAGTTCTTC. It specifies CASSQVAGVDEQFF.

The chain links TRBV10-2 to TRBJ1-1, with D possibly matching TRBD1 (5 bases). The V end lost 7 bases, the J end lost 3 bases, and 15 bases lay between the germline ends. This CDR3 region has 14 residues. Germline V gives CDR1 WSHSY, CDR2 SAAADI. CDR3 sequence: CASTQNAGYTEAFF. The CDR3 nucleotides are TGCGCCAGCACCCAAAACGCAGGGTACACTGAAGCTTTCTTT.

V usage is TRBV30 and J usage is TRBJ2-3, with D possibly TRBD2 on 5 matching bases. Germline V gene sequence: CDR1 GTSNPN, CDR2 SVGIG (reference sequence). Trimming stripped 0 bases from V and 8 bases from J, with 12 bases between. CDR3 length: 13 residues. The CDR3 spells CAWSVGLEGTQYF. CDR3 nucleotides: TGTGCCTGGAGTGTGGGCTTAGAGGGTACGCAGTATTTT.

The genes are TRBV18 and TRBJ1-5; 11 bases are shared with TRBD1. With V trimmed by 3 bases and J by 5 bases, 3 bases remained unmatched. The CDR3 contains 15 residues. Germline V lookup: CDR1 KGHSH, CDR2 LQKENI. CDR3 sequence: CASSPGTGGYQPQHF. CDR3 DNA sequence: TGTGCCAGCTCACCGGGGACAGGGGGTTATCAGCCCCAGCATTTT. The whole variable domain, filled in from reference TRBV18 and TRBJ1-5, reads NAGVMQNPRHLVRRRGQEARLRCSPMKGHSHVYWYRQLPEEGLKFMVYLQKENIIDESGMPKERFSAEFPKEGPSILRIQQVVRGDSAAYFCASSPGTGGYQPQHFGDGTRLSIL.

The chain employs TRBV6-5 and TRBJ1-2; D is undetermined. CDR1 and CDR2 from the germline V gene are MNHEY and SVGAGI. The CDR3 has 15 amino acids. Trimming took off 5 bases at V and 0 bases at J, with 13 bases between the two ends. The CDR3: CASSREGASNYGYTF. The CDR3 bases are TGTGCCAGCAGTCGGGAGGGAGCATCTAACTATGGCTACACCTTC.

Comments on this clone: An end of the junction does not agree with germline; a read error may underlie this. The chain combines TRBV2 with TRBJ2-1; 15 nucleotides agree with TRBD2. CDR3 length: 16 amino acids. The V gene's germline CDR1 is SNHLY and CDR2 FYNNEI. In DNA form, the CDR3 reads TGTGCCAGAAGTGACCCGGGACTAGCGGGGGGCAATGAGCAGTTCTTC. Amino acid sequence: CARSDPGLAGGNEQFF.

The chain links TRBV5-4 to TRBJ1-1; 10 bases fit TRBD1. J gave up 4 bases and V 0 bases, and 3 bases lay outside the gene matches. The CDR3 is 15 residues long. The germline V gene encodes CDR1 SGHNT and CDR2 YYREEE (reference sequence). CDR3 nucleotide sequence: TGTGCCAGCAGCTTGGATAGGACAGGGGGCACTGAAGCTTTCTTT. Translated, it gives CASSLDRTGGTEAFF.

The J gene is TRBJ2-7, the V gene TRBV27; 7 bases align to TRBD2. CDR3 length: 14 residues. From germline, CDR1 is MNHEY and CDR2 SMNVEV (reference sequence). The V segment lost 4 bases and the J segment 4 bases; nucleotides outside the gene matches: 7. The CDR3 loop is CASSYGRGIYEQYF. Here the CDR3 DNA reads TGTGCCAGCAGTTATGGGCGGGGGATTTACGAGCAGTACTTC.

V usage is TRBV19 and J usage is TRBJ2-1; 13 bases are shared with TRBD2. Trimming took 3 bases from V and 15 from J; bases not matched to a gene: 5. The germline CDR1 and CDR2 sequences are LNHDA and SQIVND (reference sequence). There are 13 residues in the CDR3. The DNA for the CDR3 is TGTGCCAGTAGTATCCAACTAGCGGGAGGGCTGTTCTTC. Its protein product is CASSIQLAGGLFF.

CDR3 protein: CASSPPRGSSYEQYF. The CDR3 DNA reads TGTGCCAGCAGTCCCCCCCGCGGGAGCTCCTACGAGCAGTACTTC. The chain joins TRBV28 to TRBJ2-7; 7 bases fit TRBD2. The germline CDR1 and CDR2 sequences are MDHEN and SYDVKM. The CDR3 runs to 15 residues. V shed 5 bases and J 0 bases; nucleotides not matched to a gene: 7.

The DNA of the CDR3 is TGTGCCAGCAGCCGCGACACGGCTACTCAAGAGACCCAGTACTTC. Translated, it gives CASSRDTATQETQYF. The chain recombines TRBV7-8 with TRBJ2-5; D is uncertain. V lost 5 bases, J lost 2 bases, and 15 bases lay in between. Germline lookup yields CDR1 SGHVS and CDR2 FQNEAQ. This CDR3 is built from 15 residues.

The chain combines TRBV10-2 with TRBJ1-5; 9 bases are a match to TRBD1. The germline V gene encodes CDR1 WSHSY and CDR2 SAAADI. V shed 6 bases, J shed 0 bases, and the junction held 3 bases outside the gene matches. This CDR3 contains 15 residues. The CDR3: CASRTGGPSNQPQHF. DNA for the CDR3: TGCGCCAGCAGAACAGGGGGCCCTAGCAATCAGCCCCAGCATTTT.

The gene calls are TRBV9 and TRBJ2-3; D uncertain. CDR3 length: 11 residues. CDR1 and CDR2 from the germline V gene are SGDLS and YYNGEE. V gave up 2 bases and J gave up 5 bases, with 3 bases separating them. CDR3 nucleotides: TGTGCCAGCAGCGTTCGAGATACGCAGTATTTT. Residues: CASSVRDTQYF. Using reference TRBV9 and TRBJ2-3 for the parts outside the CDR3, the full variable domain is DSGVTQTPKHLITATGQRVTLRCSPRSGDLSVYWYQQSLDQGLQFLIQYYNGEERAKGNILERFSAQQFPDLHSELNLSSLELGDSALYFCASSVRDTQYFGPGTRLTVL.

The table lists this clone with a few counts. The chain employs TRBV5-1 and TRBJ1-2, with 8 bases lining up with TRBD1. CDR3 size: 12 residues. The trim removed 3 bases at V and 7 bases at J, leaving 2 bases unmatched. The germline V gene encodes CDR1 SGHRS and CDR2 YFSETQ. The CDR3 protein is CASSWGTGGYTF. CDR3 nucleotide sequence: TGCGCCAGCAGCTGGGGGACAGGTGGCTACACCTTC.

V usage is TRBV7-9 and J usage is TRBJ2-1; 7 nucleotides match TRBD2. The CDR3 runs 16 residues. The J segment lost 7 bases and the V segment lost 1 base, leaving 10 bases of the junction unmatched. CDR1 is SEHNR and CDR2 is FQNEAQ in the germline V gene (reference sequence). CDR3 sequence (DNA): TGTGCCAGCAGCTTAGTGCCTGGACTAGTAGAAAATGAGCAGTTCTTC. Protein product: CASSLVPGLVENEQFF.

Turning to this clone: Other DNA variants within this sample encode the same CDR3. The CDR3 DNA reads TGCGCCAGCAGCCAAGTTGCGGGGGTATACAATGAGCAGTTCTTC. It yields the protein CASSQVAGVYNEQFF. The V gene is TRBV4-1, the J gene TRBJ2-1, with 7 nucleotides matching TRBD2. Germline V gives CDR1 MGHRA, CDR2 YSYEKL. V lost 1 base, J lost 4 bases, and 4 bases stayed unmatched. This CDR3 contains 15 residues.

This clone was picked up a small number of times. The chain links TRBV28 to TRBJ1-2, with D uncertain. The V end was cut by 5 bases, the J end by 0 bases, with 4 bases between. CDR3 length equals 12 residues. Germline V gene data show CDR1 as MDHEN and CDR2 as SYDVKM. CDR3 sequence: CASSAANYGYTF. The CDR3 bases are TGTGCCAGCAGTGCAGCTAACTATGGCTACACCTTC.

The chain has TRBV7-2 and TRBJ2-7, with D perhaps TRBD2 (5 bases). V dropped 3 bases and J dropped 2 bases, with 14 bases sitting between them. Germline lookup yields CDR1 SGHTA and CDR2 FQGNSA. The CDR3 covers 15 residues. The CDR3 sequence is CASSLRAELAYEQYF. The CDR3 nucleotides read TGTGCCAGCAGCTTGAGGGCGGAGCTCGCCTACGAGCAGTACTTC. The variable domain in full, completed from reference TRBV7-2 and TRBJ2-7, reads GAGVSQSPSNKVTEKGKDVELRCDPISGHTALYWYRQSLGQGLEFLIYFQGNSAPDKSGLPSDRFSAERTGGSVSTLTIQRTQQEDSAVYLCASSLRAELAYEQYFGPGTRLTVT.

This chain joins TRBV2 and TRBJ2-5, with 14 positions matching TRBD2. The CDR3 has 17 residues. V was pared by 4 bases and J by 3 bases, with 7 bases of the junction left unmatched. Germline V gene data show CDR1 as SNHLY and CDR2 as FYNNEI. The CDR3 reads CASSGATSGGAEETQYF. The DNA for the CDR3 is TGTGCCAGCAGTGGGGCGACTAGCGGGGGGGCGGAAGAGACCCAGTACTTC.

V and J are TRBV27 and TRBJ2-3; 7 nucleotides match TRBD2. Germline CDR1 MNHEY, CDR2 SMNVEV (reference sequence). The CDR3 covers 16 residues. Germline trimming cut 0 bases from V and 5 bases from J; bases unmatched to any gene: 8. The chain's CDR3 is CASSLSSGGSRDTQYF. The CDR3 nucleotides are TGTGCCAGCAGTTTATCATCCGGGGGGAGCCGAGATACGCAGTATTTT.

This clone was counted only a few times. This chain uses TRBV6-5 with TRBJ1-2, with 9 bases that match TRBD1. CDR3 length: 13 residues. Germline CDR1 is MNHEY and CDR2 is SVGAGI. The V segment lost 8 bases and the J segment 6 bases; nucleotides outside the gene matches: 7. CDR3 in amino acids: CASLRTGGHGYTF. The CDR3, as DNA: TGTGCCAGCCTGCGTACAGGGGGCCATGGCTACACCTTC.

The genes are TRBV7-2 and TRBJ2-7, with 10 bases aligning to TRBD2. The CDR3 is made up of 16 amino acids. Trimming took 1 base from V and 2 from J; bases not matched to a gene: 5. In germline, CDR1 is SGHTA, CDR2 FQGNSA. The CDR3 DNA sequence: TGTGCCAGCAGCTTAGGGGGACTAGCGATACCCTACGAGCAGTACTTC. It is translated as CASSLGGLAIPYEQYF.

As for this clone: A read error is the likely source, as a far larger clone sits one nucleotide away. The CDR3 loop is CASSLGQNYGYTF. CDR3 in DNA: TGTGCCAGCAGCTTAGGACAGAACTATGGCTACACCTTC. This chain connects TRBV7-8 to TRBJ1-2; TRBD1 might be the D (5 bases). Trimming cost V 1 base and J 2 bases, with 5 bases left between them. This CDR3 has 13 residues. Germline V gene data show CDR1 as SGHVS and CDR2 as FQNEAQ.

About this clone itself: Other DNA sequences from this sample encode an identical CDR3 as well. This chain uses TRBV4-1 with TRBJ2-7; TRBD1 agrees at 7 bases. The CDR3 is 15 amino acids. The junction had 6 bases not matched to a gene; V was cut back by 2 bases and J by 2 bases. Germline V CDR1 and CDR2: MGHRA, YSYEKL. CDR3 sequence reads: CASSQKGGSTYEQYF. CDR3 DNA sequence: TGCGCCAGCAGCCAAAAAGGGGGCAGTACCTACGAGCAGTACTTC.

The J gene is TRBJ2-7, the V gene TRBV11-2, with no clear D. The CDR3 covers 12 residues. Germline CDR1 and CDR2: SGHAT and FQNNGV. V was clipped by 1 base and J by 7 bases, with 8 bases between them. The CDR3 nucleotides are TGTGCCAGCAGCTTAGCGGTGCCAGAGCAGTACTTC. This codes for CASSLAVPEQYF.